This is a list of T cell receptor beta chains from one sample in a study of beta chain features in type 1 diabetes. TCRdb's copy holds only in-frame clones and misses some; the assay was immunoSEQ multiplex PCR. The data hold approximately 730,000 clones, with over 10% observed a single time. The sequencing sample was made of naive CD4+ T cells from blood. The receptors originated from a man aged 18-30 years with type 1 diabetes. The CDR3 runs from the conserved cysteine through the conserved F or W. D genes are given only for firm matches. Clone size, where shown, is once, few, many, or a class for clones that have expanded.

clone_size j_call cdr3_length d_call v_call cdr3_nt cdr3_aa
few TRBJ2-4 17 NA TRBV14 TGTGCCAGCAGCCAAGACGTGTCGGGGGTGGGCAAAAACATTCAGTACTTC CASSQDVSGVGKNIQYF
NA TRBJ2-7 14 TRBD2 TRBV6-5 TGTGCCAGCAGCGTAGCGGGGTTCTCCTACGAGCAGTACTTC CASSVAGFSYEQYF
NA TRBJ1-6 18 TRBD1 TRBV4-1 TGCGCCAGCAGCCAAGATCCCCTACAGGGGGCGGGTAATTCACCCCTCCACTTT CASSQDPLQGAGNSPLHF
NA TRBJ1-1 14 NA TRBV11-2 TGTGCCAGCAGCTCTCAAATTGCGGACACTGAAGCTTTCTTT CASSSQIADTEAFF
NA TRBJ2-3 16 NA TRBV18 TGTGCCAGCTCACCGGTGGAGGTTCTAAGCACAGATACGCAGTATTTT CASSPVEVLSTDTQYF
NA TRBJ1-2 15 TRBD1 TRBV5-1 TGCGCCAGCAGCGGGGGACAGAGCCTATCCTATGGCTACACCTTC CASSGGQSLSYGYTF
few TRBJ2-6 15 NA TRBV6-1 TGTGCCAGCAGTCCAGAGTTCTCTGGGGCCAACGTCCTGACTTTC CASSPEFSGANVLTF
few TRBJ2-7 14 NA TRBV7-6 TGTGCCAGCAGTCCTCAATCGGGCTCCTACGAGCAGTACTTC CASSPQSGSYEQYF
NA TRBJ2-6 14 NA TRBV28 TGTGCCAGCTTAGGATGGAATGGGGCCAACGTCCTGACTTTC CASLGWNGANVLTF
NA TRBJ1-2 14 TRBD1 TRBV30 TGTGCCTGGACTGCCGGGACAGGGTCCTATGGCTACACCTTC CAWTAGTGSYGYTF
few TRBJ1-2 13 NA TRBV10-1 TGCGCCAGCAGTGAGGGGGGAGGTTATGGCTACACCTTC CASSEGGGYGYTF
NA TRBJ1-6 14 NA TRBV25-1 TGTGCCAGCAGTGAATACAGGGTTAATTCACCCCTCCACTTT CASSEYRVNSPLHF
NA TRBJ1-2 12 NA TRBV2 TGTGCCAGCACGGCACAGAACTATGGCTACACCTTC CASTAQNYGYTF
NA TRBJ1-4 15 NA TRBV7-2 TGTGCCAGCAGCTTAAATTTGCAGGGTACAGAAAAACTGTTTTTT CASSLNLQGTEKLFF
few TRBJ2-2 14 NA TRBV6-6 TGTGCCAGCAGTTTACCGACCAAGCCCGGGGAGCTGTTTTTT CASSLPTKPGELFF
NA TRBJ2-6 18 NA TRBV4-1 TGCGCCAGCAGCCAAGTCCCGGGACGGAGCTCTGGGGCCAACGTCCTGACTTTC CASSQVPGRSSGANVLTF
few TRBJ1-2 12 NA TRBV30 TGTGCCTGGAACGGCAGATACTATGGCTACACCTTC CAWNGRYYGYTF
few TRBJ2-3 13 NA TRBV10-3 TGTGCCATCAAGGCGACCGCGGCAGATACGCAGTATTTT CAIKATAADTQYF
few TRBJ2-3 15 NA TRBV29-1 TGCAGCGCATCTACCGGGACCGCTAGCACAGATACGCAGTATTTT CSASTGTASTDTQYF
few TRBJ1-2 12 NA TRBV7-2 TGTGCCAGCAGCTTAGCGGACCTCGGCTACACCTTC CASSLADLGYTF